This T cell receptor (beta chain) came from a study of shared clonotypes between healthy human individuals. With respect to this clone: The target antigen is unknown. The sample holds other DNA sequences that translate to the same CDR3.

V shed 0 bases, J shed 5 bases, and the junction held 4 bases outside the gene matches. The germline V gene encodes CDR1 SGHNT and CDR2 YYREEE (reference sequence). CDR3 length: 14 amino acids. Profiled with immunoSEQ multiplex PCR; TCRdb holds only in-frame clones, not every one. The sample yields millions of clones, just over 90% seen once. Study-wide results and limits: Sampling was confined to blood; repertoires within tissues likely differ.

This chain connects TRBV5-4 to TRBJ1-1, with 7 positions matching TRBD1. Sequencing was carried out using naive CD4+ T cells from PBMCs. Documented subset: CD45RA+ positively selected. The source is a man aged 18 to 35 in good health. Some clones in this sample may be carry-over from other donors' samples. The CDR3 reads CASSLDRGGTEAFF. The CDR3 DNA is TGTGCCAGCAGCTTGGACAGGGGTGGAACTGAAGCTTTCTTT.